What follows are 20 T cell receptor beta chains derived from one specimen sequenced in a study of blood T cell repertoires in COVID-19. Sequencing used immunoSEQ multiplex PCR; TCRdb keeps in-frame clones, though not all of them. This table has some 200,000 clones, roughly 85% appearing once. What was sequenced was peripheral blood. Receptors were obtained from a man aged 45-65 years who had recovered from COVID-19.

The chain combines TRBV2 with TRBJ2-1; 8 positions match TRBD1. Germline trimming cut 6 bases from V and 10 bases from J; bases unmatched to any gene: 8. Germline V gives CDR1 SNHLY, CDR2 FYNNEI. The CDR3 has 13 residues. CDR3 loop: CASRRTGIGEQFF. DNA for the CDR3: TGTGCCAGCAGGAGGACAGGGATAGGAGAGCAGTTCTTC.

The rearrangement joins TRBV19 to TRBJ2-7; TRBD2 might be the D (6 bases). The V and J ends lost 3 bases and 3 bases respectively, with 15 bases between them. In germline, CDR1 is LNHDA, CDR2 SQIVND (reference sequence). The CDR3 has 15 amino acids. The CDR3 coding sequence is TGTGCCAGTAGTATTCTTTCCGGAGCGGGCTACGAGCAGTACTTC. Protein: CASSILSGAGYEQYF. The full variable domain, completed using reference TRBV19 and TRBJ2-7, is DGGITQSPKYLFRKEGQNVTLSCEQNLNHDAMYWYRQDPGQGLRLIYYSQIVNDFQKGDIAEGYSVSREKKESFPLTVTSAQKNPTAFYLCASSILSGAGYEQYFGPGTRLTVT.

The DNA for the CDR3 is TGTGCCACCAGTGATACGACAGGCAACTCCTACGAGCAGTACTTC. This gives the protein CATSDTTGNSYEQYF. The chain carries TRBV24-1 and TRBJ2-7, with D possibly being TRBD1 (6 bases). CDR1 is KGHDR and CDR2 is SFDVKD in the germline V gene. The CDR3 is 15 residues long. V lost 3 bases, J lost 0 bases, and 11 bases lay in between.

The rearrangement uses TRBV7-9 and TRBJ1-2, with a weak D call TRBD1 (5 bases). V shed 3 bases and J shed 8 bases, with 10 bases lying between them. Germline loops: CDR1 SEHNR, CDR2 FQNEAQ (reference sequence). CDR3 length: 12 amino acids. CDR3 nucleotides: TGTGCCAGCAGCTTCGGGGGAGGCGGCTACACCTTC. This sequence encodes CASSFGGGGYTF.

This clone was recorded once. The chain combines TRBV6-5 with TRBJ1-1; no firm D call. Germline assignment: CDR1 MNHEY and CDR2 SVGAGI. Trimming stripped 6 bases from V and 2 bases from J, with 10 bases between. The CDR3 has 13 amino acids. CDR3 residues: CASRTQKNTEAFF. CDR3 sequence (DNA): TGTGCCAGCAGAACGCAGAAAAACACTGAAGCTTTCTTT.

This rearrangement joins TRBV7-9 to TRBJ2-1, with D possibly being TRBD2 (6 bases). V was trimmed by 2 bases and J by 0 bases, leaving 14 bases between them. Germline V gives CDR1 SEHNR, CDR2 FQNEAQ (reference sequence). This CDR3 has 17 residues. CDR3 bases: TGTGCCAGCAGCTTACCTTCGGCGGGGAGCTCCTACAATGAGCAGTTCTTC. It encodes CASSLPSAGSSYNEQFF.

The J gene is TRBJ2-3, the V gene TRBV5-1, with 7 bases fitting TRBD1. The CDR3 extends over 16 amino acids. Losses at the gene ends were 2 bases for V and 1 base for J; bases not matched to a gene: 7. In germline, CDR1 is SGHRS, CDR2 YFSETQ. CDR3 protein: CASSFKRQGGTDTQYF. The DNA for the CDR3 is TGCGCCAGCAGCTTCAAGAGACAGGGAGGCACAGATACGCAGTATTTT.

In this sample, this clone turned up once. The CDR3, as DNA: TGTGCCAGCTCACCTATGATCCTAGCGGCCCAAGAGACCCAGTACTTC. This translates into CASSPMILAAQETQYF. The rearrangement joins TRBV18 to TRBJ2-5; TRBD2 agrees at 7 bases. V was clipped by 3 bases and J by 1 base; unmatched bases: 8. This CDR3 comprises 16 residues. CDR1 is KGHSH, CDR2 LQKENI, per germline.

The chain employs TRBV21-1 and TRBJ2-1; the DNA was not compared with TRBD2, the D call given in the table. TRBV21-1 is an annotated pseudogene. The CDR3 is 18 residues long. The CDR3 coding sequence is TGTGCCAGCAGCAAAGGTACTAGCGGGAGGGGGCGCTACAATGAGCAGTTCTTC. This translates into CASSKGTSGRGRYNEQFF.

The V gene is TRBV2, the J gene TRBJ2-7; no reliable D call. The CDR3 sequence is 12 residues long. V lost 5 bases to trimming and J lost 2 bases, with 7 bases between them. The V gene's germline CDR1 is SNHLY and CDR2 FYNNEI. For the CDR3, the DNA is TGTGCCAGCAGTACTGGGCCCTACGAGCAGTACTTC. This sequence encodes CASSTGPYEQYF.

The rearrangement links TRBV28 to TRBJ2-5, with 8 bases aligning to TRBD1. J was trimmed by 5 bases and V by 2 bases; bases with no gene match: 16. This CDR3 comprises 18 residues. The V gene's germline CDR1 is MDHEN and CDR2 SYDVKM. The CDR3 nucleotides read TGTGCCAGCAGTTTAGGGAGACCCGGACAGGGATCGAAGGAGACCCAGTACTTC. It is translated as CASSLGRPGQGSKETQYF.

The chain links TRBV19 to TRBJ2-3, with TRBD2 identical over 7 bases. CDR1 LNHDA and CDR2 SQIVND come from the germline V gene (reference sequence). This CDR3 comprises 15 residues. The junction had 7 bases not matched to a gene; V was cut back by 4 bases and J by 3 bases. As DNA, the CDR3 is TGTGCCAGTAGTACCGGGACTATCCGTACAGATACGCAGTATTTT. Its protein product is CASSTGTIRTDTQYF.

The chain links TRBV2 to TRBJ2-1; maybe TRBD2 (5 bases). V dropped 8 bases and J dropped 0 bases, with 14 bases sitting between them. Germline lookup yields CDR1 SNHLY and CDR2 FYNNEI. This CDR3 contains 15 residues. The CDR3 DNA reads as TGTGCCAGCCGATTTTGGGAGAGCTCCTACAATGAGCAGTTCTTC. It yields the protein CASRFWESSYNEQFF.

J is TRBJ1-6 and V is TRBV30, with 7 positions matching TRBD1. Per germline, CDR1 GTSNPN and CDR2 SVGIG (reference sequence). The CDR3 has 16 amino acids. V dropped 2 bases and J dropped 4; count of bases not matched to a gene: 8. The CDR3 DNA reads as TGTGCCTGGAGTCCACGGGACAGAAAGTATAATTCACCCCTCCACTTT. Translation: CAWSPRDRKYNSPLHF.

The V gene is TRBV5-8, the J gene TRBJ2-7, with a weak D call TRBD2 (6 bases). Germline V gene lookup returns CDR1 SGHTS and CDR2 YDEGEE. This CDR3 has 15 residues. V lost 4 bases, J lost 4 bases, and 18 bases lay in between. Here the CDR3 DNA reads TGTGCCAGCAGCCGATCCTTTAGCGGTAATTACGAGCAGTACTTC. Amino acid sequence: CASSRSFSGNYEQYF.

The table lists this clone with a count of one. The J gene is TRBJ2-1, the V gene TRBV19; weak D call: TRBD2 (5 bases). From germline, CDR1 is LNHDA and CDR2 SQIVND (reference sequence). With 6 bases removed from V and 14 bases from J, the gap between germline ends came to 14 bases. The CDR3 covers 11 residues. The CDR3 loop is CASSPGLPEFF. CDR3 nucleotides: TGTGCCAGTAGCCCTGGACTTCCCGAGTTCTTC.

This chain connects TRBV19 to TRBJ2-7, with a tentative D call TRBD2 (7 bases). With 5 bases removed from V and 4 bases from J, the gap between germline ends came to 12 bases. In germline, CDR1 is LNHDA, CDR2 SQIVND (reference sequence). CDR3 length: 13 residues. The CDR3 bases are TGTGCCAGTAGTCCGGGGGGCATTTACGAGCAGTACTTC. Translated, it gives CASSPGGIYEQYF.

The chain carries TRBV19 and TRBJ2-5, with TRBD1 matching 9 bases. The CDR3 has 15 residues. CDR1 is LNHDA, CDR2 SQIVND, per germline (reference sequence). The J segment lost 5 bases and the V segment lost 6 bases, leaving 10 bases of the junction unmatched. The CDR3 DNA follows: TGTGCCAGTAGAGACACAGGGGGCGCGGGGGAGACCCAGTACTTC. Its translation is CASRDTGGAGETQYF.

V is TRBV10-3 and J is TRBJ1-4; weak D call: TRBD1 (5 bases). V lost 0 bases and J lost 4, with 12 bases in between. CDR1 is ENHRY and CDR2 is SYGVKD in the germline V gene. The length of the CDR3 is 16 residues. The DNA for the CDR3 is TGTGCCATCAGTGAGTCGTTGGCAGGGTATAATGAAAAACTGTTTTTT. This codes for CAISESLAGYNEKLFF.

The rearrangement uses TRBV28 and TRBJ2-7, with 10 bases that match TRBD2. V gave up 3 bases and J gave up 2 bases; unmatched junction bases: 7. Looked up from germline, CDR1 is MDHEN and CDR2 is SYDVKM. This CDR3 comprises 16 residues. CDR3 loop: CASSFSGLARPYEQYF. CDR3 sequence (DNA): TGTGCCAGCAGTTTCTCGGGACTAGCGCGACCCTACGAGCAGTACTTC.